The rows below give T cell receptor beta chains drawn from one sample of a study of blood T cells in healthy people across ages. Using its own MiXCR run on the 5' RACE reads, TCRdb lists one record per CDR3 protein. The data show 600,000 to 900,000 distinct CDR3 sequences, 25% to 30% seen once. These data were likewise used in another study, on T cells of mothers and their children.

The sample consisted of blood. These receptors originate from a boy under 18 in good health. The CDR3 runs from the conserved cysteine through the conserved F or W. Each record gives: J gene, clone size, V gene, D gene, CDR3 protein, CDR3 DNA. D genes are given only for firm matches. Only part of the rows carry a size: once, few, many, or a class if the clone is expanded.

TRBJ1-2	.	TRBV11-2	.	CASSHTTGHYGYTF	TGTGCCAGCAGCCATACAACAGGGCACTATGGCTACACCTTC
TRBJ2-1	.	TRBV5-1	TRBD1	CASSKTGLGEQFF	TGCGCCAGCAGCAAGACAGGGTTAGGGGAGCAGTTCTTC
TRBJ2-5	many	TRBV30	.	CAWTYTRGTQYF	TGTGCCTGGACCTATACCAGGGGGACCCAGTACTTC
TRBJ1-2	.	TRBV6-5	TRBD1	CASSPGGEGYTF	TGTGCCAGCAGTCCAGGGGGCGAGGGCTACACCTTC
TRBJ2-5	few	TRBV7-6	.	CASSAWDAQETQYF	TGTGCCAGCAGCGCGTGGGACGCACAAGAGACCCAGTACTTC
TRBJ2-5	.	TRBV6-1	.	CASSELREGETQYF	TGTGCCAGCAGTGAACTCAGGGAAGGAGAGACCCAGTACTTC
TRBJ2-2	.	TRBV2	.	CASSDKRGDTGELFF	TGTGCCAGCAGTGATAAAAGGGGGGACACCGGGGAGCTGTTTTTT
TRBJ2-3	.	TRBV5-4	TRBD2	CASSLIAGGLLDTQYF	TGTGCCAGCAGCCTTATAGCGGGGGGGCTGCTTGATACGCAGTATTTT
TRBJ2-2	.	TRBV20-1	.	CSASWAGRLTGELFF	TGCAGTGCTTCTTGGGCGGGACGGCTTACCGGGGAGCTGTTTTTT
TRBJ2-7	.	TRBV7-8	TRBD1	CASSPWTGQYEQYF	TGTGCCAGCAGCCCCTGGACAGGGCAATACGAGCAGTACTTC
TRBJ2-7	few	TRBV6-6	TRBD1	CASSYGRGPSYEQYF	TGTGCCAGCAGTTACGGAAGGGGGCCTTCCTACGAGCAGTACTTC
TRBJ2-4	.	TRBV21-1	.	CASSNGGRPNIQYF	TGTGCCAGCAGCAACGGGGGGCGCCCCAACATTCAGTACTTC
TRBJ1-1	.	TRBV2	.	CASGSLKGNTEAFF	TGTGCCAGCGGGTCCTTAAAGGGGAACACTGAAGCTTTCTTT
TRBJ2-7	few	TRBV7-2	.	CASSSLWTQQQYF	TGTGCCAGCAGCTCCCTCTGGACCCAACAGCAGTACTTC
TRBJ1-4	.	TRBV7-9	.	CASSLPREREKLFF	TGTGCCAGCAGCTTACCCAGGGAGAGGGAAAAACTGTTTTTT
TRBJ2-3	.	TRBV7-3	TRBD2	CASKASGGGTDTQYF	TGTGCCAGCAAGGCCAGCGGGGGTGGTACAGATACGCAGTATTTT
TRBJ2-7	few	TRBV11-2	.	CASSWAGEQYF	TGTGCCAGCTCCTGGGCGGGGGAGCAGTACTTC
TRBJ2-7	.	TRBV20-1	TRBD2	CSAVLAGVSYEQYF	TGCAGTGCGGTACTAGCGGGAGTGTCCTACGAGCAGTACTTC
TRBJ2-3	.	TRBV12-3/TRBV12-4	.	CASSLRERGTDTQYF	TGTGCCAGCAGTTTACGGGAACGCGGCACAGATACGCAGTATTTT
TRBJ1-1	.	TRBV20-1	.	CSASVNTEAFF	TGCAGTGCATCGGTGAACACTGAAGCTTTCTTT
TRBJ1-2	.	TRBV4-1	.	CASSQVGEVDGYTF	TGCGCCAGCAGCCAAGTTGGCGAGGTAGATGGCTACACCTTC
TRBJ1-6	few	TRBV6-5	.	CASSYGGGGAHSPLHF	TGTGCCAGCAGTTACGGTGGGGGAGGAGCCCATTCACCCCTCCACTTT
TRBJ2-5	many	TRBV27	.	CASSKGEGLIGETQYF	TGTGCCAGCAGTAAGGGTGAAGGGCTCATAGGAGAGACCCAGTACTTC
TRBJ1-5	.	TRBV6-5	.	CASSYSKVGNQPQHF	TGTGCCAGCAGTTACTCAAAGGTGGGCAATCAGCCCCAGCATTTT
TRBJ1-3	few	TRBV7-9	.	CASSSKYSGNTIYF	TGTGCCAGCAGCTCGAAGTACTCTGGAAACACCATATATTTT